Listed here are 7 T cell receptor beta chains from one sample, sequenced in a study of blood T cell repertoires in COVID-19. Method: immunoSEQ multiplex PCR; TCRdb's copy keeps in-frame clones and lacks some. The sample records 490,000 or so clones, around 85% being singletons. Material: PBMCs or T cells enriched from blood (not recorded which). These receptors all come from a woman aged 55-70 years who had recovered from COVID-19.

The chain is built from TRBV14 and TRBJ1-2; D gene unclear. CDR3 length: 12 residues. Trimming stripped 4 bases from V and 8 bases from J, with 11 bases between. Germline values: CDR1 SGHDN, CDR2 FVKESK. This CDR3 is CASSPGGRGYTF. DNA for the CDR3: TGTGCCAGCAGCCCCGGCGGGCGGGGCTACACCTTC.

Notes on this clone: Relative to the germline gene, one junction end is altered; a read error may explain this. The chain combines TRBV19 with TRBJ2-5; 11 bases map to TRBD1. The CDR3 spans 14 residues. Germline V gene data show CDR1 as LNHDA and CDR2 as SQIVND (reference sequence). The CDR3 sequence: CASSGQGARETQHF. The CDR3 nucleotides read TGTGCCAGTAGTGGACAGGGGGCAAGGGAGACCCAGCACTTC.

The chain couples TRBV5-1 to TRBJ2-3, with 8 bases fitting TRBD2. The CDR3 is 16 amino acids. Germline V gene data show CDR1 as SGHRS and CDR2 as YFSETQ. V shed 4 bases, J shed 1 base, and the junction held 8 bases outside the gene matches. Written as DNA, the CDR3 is TGCGCCAGCAGCCCGGGACTAGAGTGGGGCACAGATACGCAGTATTTT. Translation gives CASSPGLEWGTDTQYF.

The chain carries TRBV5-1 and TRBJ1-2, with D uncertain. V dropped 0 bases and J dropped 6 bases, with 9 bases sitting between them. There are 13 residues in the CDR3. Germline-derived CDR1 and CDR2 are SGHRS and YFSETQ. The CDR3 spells CASSLGEVDGYTF. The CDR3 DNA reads TGCGCCAGCAGCTTGGGAGAAGTGGATGGCTACACCTTC.

CDR3 amino acids: CASSFTSGLYDTDTQYF. The CDR3, as DNA: TGTGCCAGCAGCTTCACCTCAGGCCTCTACGACACAGATACGCAGTATTTT. The chain joins TRBV5-5 to TRBJ2-3; D is ambiguous. The CDR3 is 17 amino acids. Germline CDR1 SGHKS, CDR2 YYEKEE (reference sequence). Trimming removed 2 bases from V and 2 bases from J, with 18 bases in between.

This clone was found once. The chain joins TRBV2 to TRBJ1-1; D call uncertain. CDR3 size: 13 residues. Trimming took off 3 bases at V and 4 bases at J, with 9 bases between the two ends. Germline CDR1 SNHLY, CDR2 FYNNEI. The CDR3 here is CASSDRGGTEAFF. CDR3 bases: TGTGCCAGCAGTGACAGAGGAGGCACTGAAGCTTTCTTT.

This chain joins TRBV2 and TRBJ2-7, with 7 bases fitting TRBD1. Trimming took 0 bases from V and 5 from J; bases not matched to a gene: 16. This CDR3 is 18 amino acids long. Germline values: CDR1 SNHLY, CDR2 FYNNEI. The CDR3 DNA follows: TGTGCCAGCAGTGAAGCGGCGGGCCACTTGAAGGGGGCCCACGAGCAGTACTTC. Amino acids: CASSEAAGHLKGAHEQYF.